This is a list of T cell receptor beta chains from one sample in a study of graft-versus-host responses after intestinal transplantation. Data came from immunoSEQ multiplex PCR; TCRdb stores just in-frame clones and leaves some out. The table records 8,000 to 9,500 clones, about a third of them present only once. Source: alloreactive CD8+ T cells from a mixed lymphocyte reaction culture, taken before intestinal transplant. These receptors were obtained from a human patient who received an intestinal transplant. Each CDR3 is given with its conserved first and last residue. D genes are given only for firm matches. Rows may omit the clone size; those that give it use once, few, many or a size class.

J gene	CDR3 length	clone size	V gene	D gene	CDR3 DNA	CDR3 protein
TRBJ2-7	13	few	TRBV19	.	TGTGCCAGTAGTCCCGGACTATCCTACGAGCAGTACTTC	CASSPGLSYEQYF
TRBJ2-7	16	few	TRBV11-2	.	TGTGCCAGCAGCTTACAGGGCGGTTTCAGCTCCTACGAGCAGTACTTC	CASSLQGGFSSYEQYF
TRBJ2-5	17	.	TRBV9	TRBD2	TGTGCCAGCAGCGTCCCGGGACTAGCGGGACTAGGAGAGACCCAGTACTTC	CASSVPGLAGLGETQYF
TRBJ2-7	14	.	TRBV11-2	.	TGTGCCAGCAGCACCCGACTAGTAACTAGCGAGCAGTACTTC	CASSTRLVTSEQYF
TRBJ2-2	12	few	TRBV11-3	.	TGTGCCAGCTTCGGGAACACCGGGGAGCTGTTTTTT	CASFGNTGELFF
TRBJ2-3	14	.	TRBV11-2	TRBD2	TGTGCCAGCAGCCCCCGCGGGAGGACAGATACGCAGTATTTT	CASSPRGRTDTQYF
TRBJ1-6	17	.	TRBV7-2	.	TGTGCCAGCAGCTTAGTCTATGTAGTCAGGGGTCAATCACCCCTCCACTTT	CASSLVYVVRGQSPLHF
TRBJ1-2	16	.	TRBV5-1	TRBD1	TGCGCCAGCAGCGCAGGACAGGGCTATTCTAACTATGGCTACACCTTC	CASSAGQGYSNYGYTF
TRBJ2-1	17	.	TRBV30	.	TGTGCCTGGACTCCGGTGGAGGGGCTCACTCCTTACAATGAGCAGTTCTTC	CAWTPVEGLTPYNEQFF
TRBJ1-1	13	.	TRBV7-9	.	TGTGCCAGCAGCTTAGGGGGAGGGGCTGAAGCTTTCTTT	CASSLGGGAEAFF
TRBJ2-1	18	few	TRBV27	TRBD2	TGTGCCAGCAGTTTATATTGGGCGGCGGGGGGGCCTTACAATGAGCAGTTCTTC	CASSLYWAAGGPYNEQFF
TRBJ2-1	16	medium-sized	TRBV4-3	.	TGCGCCAGCAGCCAAGATCATGCGGTGAAGGTGAATGAGCAGTTCTTC	CASSQDHAVKVNEQFF